This section outlines one T cell receptor beta chain sequence together with its context. Its antigen is not identified. Described time point: week 5, during vaccination. Mutant IDH1 20-mer peptide, at 300 ug, made up each vaccine dose, with topical imiquimod. Between the trimmed V and J ends, which lost 3 bases and 8 bases, there was a span of 20 bases. Per germline, CDR1 SGHNT and CDR2 YYREEE (reference sequence). The CDR3 loop spans 16 amino acids. The sample is drawn from a study of a mutant IDH1 vaccine in newly diagnosed glioma. About the research overall: In weeks 1, 3, 5, 7, 11, 15, 19 and 23, patients were immunized, eight times in all. Initiation of the vaccine course occurred 4-6 weeks after radiotherapy alone, or alongside temozolomide cycles. The therapy given earlier, which was standard therapy, consisted of radiotherapy, temozolomide, or both, and most of the patients received both.

Study-level points and caveats: Changes to the top peripheral T cell clonotypes appeared unrelated to pseudoprogression.

Using immunoSEQ multiplex PCR, the repertoire was profiled, and TCRdb retains in-frame clones only, with some absent. The sample holds about 58,000 clones, approximately 79% seen once. This TCR came from a woman aged 45-65 years with glioma. Specimen: PBMCs, collected from a glioma patient whose treatment included an IDH1 peptide vaccine. The rearrangement links TRBV5-4 to TRBJ2-2, with D maybe TRBD2 (5 bases). This CDR3 is CASSSPGFSSGGELFF. CDR3 nucleotide sequence: TGTGCCAGCAGCTCGCCGGGATTCTCGTCTGGTGGGGAGCTGTTTTTT.